Below are 29 T cell receptor beta chains sequenced from a single sample in a study of blood T cell repertoires in COVID-19. The method was immunoSEQ multiplex PCR; TCRdb's version includes in-frame clones alone and lacks a portion of them. Of 63,000 or so clones listed, about 81% are singletons. Material: peripheral blood. The source is a human donor in a cohort sampled during active COVID-19.

The chain combines TRBV18 with TRBJ2-1; 9 positions agree with TRBD2. The CDR3 loop spans 15 amino acids. Germline trimming cut 3 bases from V and 6 bases from J; bases unmatched to any gene: 6. Germline CDR1 KGHSH, CDR2 LQKENI. CDR3 protein: CASSPLRAGGNEQFF. CDR3 DNA: TGTGCCAGCTCACCGTTACGAGCGGGAGGCAATGAGCAGTTCTTC.

V and J are TRBV20-1 and TRBJ1-1, with no clear D. This CDR3 spans 11 amino acids. Germline V gene lookup returns CDR1 DFQATT and CDR2 SNEGSKA (reference sequence). The V and J ends lost 2 bases and 3 bases respectively, with 4 bases between them. In DNA, the CDR3 is TGCAGTGCTAGACGGGACACTGAAGCTTTCTTT. Encoded protein: CSARRDTEAFF.

The CDR3 is CSVPLTGGQGANVLTF. CDR3 nucleotide sequence: TGCAGCGTTCCTCTGACAGGGGGGCAAGGGGCCAACGTCCTGACTTTC. V usage is TRBV29-1 and J usage is TRBJ2-6, with TRBD1 matching 9 bases. Germline V gene lookup returns CDR1 SQVTM and CDR2 ANQGSEA. CDR3 length: 16 amino acids. Trimming took 5 bases from V and 4 from J; bases not matched to a gene: 9. The full variable domain, rest sourced from reference TRBV29-1 and TRBJ2-6, is SAVISQKPSRDICQRGTSLTIQCQVDSQVTMMFWYRQQPGQSLTLIATANQGSEATYESGFVIDKFPISRPNLTFSTLTVSNMSPEDSSIYLCSVPLTGGQGANVLTFGAGSRLTVL.

The CDR3 here is CASSAGGRTTDTQYF. The CDR3 bases are TGTGCCAGCAGCGCAGGGGGACGCACAACAGATACGCAGTATTTT. V gene TRBV9 combines with J gene TRBJ2-3; 7 nucleotides line up with TRBD1. J gave up 3 bases and V 3 bases, and 7 bases lay outside the gene matches. CDR3 size: 15 residues. CDR1 and CDR2 from the germline V gene are SGDLS and YYNGEE.

A few counts support this clone. The chain combines TRBV20-1 with TRBJ2-7, with D possibly TRBD2 on 6 matching bases. In germline, CDR1 is DFQATT, CDR2 SNEGSKA (reference sequence). V was shortened by 5 bases and J by 9 bases, with 14 bases between the two germline ends. This CDR3 comprises 11 residues. CDR3 bases: TGCAGTGCTTCTGGATTGGGGGGGCAGTACTTC. As protein: CSASGLGGQYF.

In this sample, this clone turned up a few times. The chain employs TRBV28 and TRBJ1-2, with 8 bases that match TRBD1. The trim removed 5 bases at V and 8 bases at J, leaving 7 bases unmatched. CDR1 is MDHEN, CDR2 SYDVKM, per germline. The CDR3 spans 13 residues. CDR3 sequence reads: CASSDRTGNGYTF. The CDR3 coding sequence is TGTGCCAGCAGTGACAGGACAGGGAACGGCTACACCTTC.

This clone has only a few counts. The chain combines TRBV7-6 with TRBJ2-1, with 7 bases that match TRBD2. The germline CDR1 and CDR2 sequences are SGHVS and FNYEAQ. Unmatched junction bases numbered 9, after V lost 4 bases and J lost 12 bases. There are 13 residues in the CDR3. CDR3 DNA sequence: TGTGCCAGCAGCTCCAACGTAGCGGGTCGGCAGTTCTTC. Translated: CASSSNVAGRQFF.

The rearrangement joins TRBV7-9 to TRBJ2-3; 8 bases align to TRBD2. J lost 8 bases, V lost 2 bases, and 6 bases had no gene match. CDR1 and CDR2 from the germline V gene are SEHNR and FQNEAQ (reference sequence). The CDR3 totals 14 residues. The CDR3 nucleotides are TGTGCCAGCAGCTTAACCGGACTAGCCTCTACGCAGTATTTT. Its protein product is CASSLTGLASTQYF.

V is TRBV18 and J is TRBJ2-3, with D possibly matching TRBD2 (5 bases). The CDR3 loop spans 14 amino acids. V lost 6 bases and J 4 bases, leaving 14 bases between the germline ends. Germline loops: CDR1 KGHSH, CDR2 LQKENI. CDR3 region: CASSSTRSADTQYF. CDR3 coding DNA: TGTGCCAGCTCGTCTACTAGAAGCGCAGATACGCAGTATTTT.

The chain has TRBV30 and TRBJ2-3; D is perhaps TRBD2 (6 bases). V was clipped by 4 bases and J by 7 bases, with 12 bases between them. Germline V gives CDR1 GTSNPN, CDR2 SVGIG (reference sequence). This CDR3 region has 12 residues. The CDR3 sequence: CAWNGGINTQYF. As DNA, the CDR3 is TGTGCCTGGAATGGAGGGATCAATACGCAGTATTTT. The full variable domain, completed using reference TRBV30 and TRBJ2-3, is SQTIHQWPATLVQPVGSPLSLECTVEGTSNPNLYWYRQAAGRGLQLLFYSVGIGQISSEVPQNLSASRPQDRQFILSSKKLLLSDSGFYLCAWNGGINTQYFGPGTRLTVL.

This clone was observed a few times. V is TRBV7-2 and J is TRBJ2-1; 7 bases agree with TRBD2. V gave up 0 bases and J gave up 2 bases; unmatched junction bases: 4. The V gene's germline CDR1 is SGHTA and CDR2 FQGNSA. The CDR3 totals 16 residues. The CDR3 loop is CASSLASGATYNEQFF. The CDR3 bases are TGTGCCAGCAGCTTAGCCAGCGGGGCCACCTACAATGAGCAGTTCTTC.

The chain has TRBV15 and TRBJ2-5; 8 bases map to TRBD2. Germline V gene data show CDR1 as LNHNV and CDR2 as YYDKDF (reference sequence). The CDR3 length is 16 residues. The ends lost 0 bases at V and 5 bases at J; junction bases unmatched: 8. In DNA form, the CDR3 reads TGTGCCACCAGCAGAGATATGGGACTAGGGTGGGAGACCCAGTACTTC. Translation: CATSRDMGLGWETQYF.

This chain links TRBV4-2 with TRBJ2-7; D may be TRBD2 (6 bases). The CDR3 is 16 amino acids. Germline CDR1 reads LGHNA; CDR2 reads YNFKEQ. The V gene lost 6 bases and the J gene lost 2 bases, with 20 bases spanning the gap. The CDR3 protein is CASSHDGGLATYEQYF. The CDR3, as DNA: TGTGCCAGCAGTCACGACGGAGGGCTAGCCACCTACGAGCAGTACTTC.

About this clone itself: At one end the junction does not follow the germline gene, possibly because of a read error. The J gene is TRBJ2-1, the V gene TRBV9; 11 nucleotides line up with TRBD2. There are 18 residues in the CDR3. Germline assignment: CDR1 SGDLS and CDR2 YYNGEE. The CDR3 here is CASNVGNSGRARENEQFF. CDR3 coding DNA: TGTGCCAGCAACGTAGGTAATAGCGGGAGGGCCCGGGAAAATGAGCAGTTCTTC.

The gene calls are TRBV5-6 and TRBJ1-2; possibly TRBD1 for D (6 bases). This CDR3 region has 15 residues. V lost 4 bases and J 6 bases, leaving 19 bases between the germline ends. Germline V gives CDR1 SGHDT, CDR2 YYEEEE. DNA of the CDR3: TGTGCCAGCAGCCATCGATCAGGGGCCACTAATGGCTACACCTTC. It specifies CASSHRSGATNGYTF.

This rearrangement joins TRBV6-5 to TRBJ2-1; no reliable D call. The CDR3 is 15 amino acids. Trimming took 2 bases from V and 4 from J, leaving 12 bases between them. The germline V gene has CDR1 MNHEY and CDR2 SVGAGI. CDR3 nucleotides: TGTGCCAGCAGTTACGCTTTATCTAAATACAATGAGCAGTTCTTC. As protein: CASSYALSKYNEQFF.

The chain links TRBV5-1 to TRBJ2-3; D is undetermined. The CDR3 length is 13 residues. The germline gives CDR1 SGHRS, CDR2 YFSETQ. The germline V and J ends were trimmed by 2 bases and 4 bases, with 8 bases remaining between them. This CDR3 reads CASSFTAADTQYF. The CDR3 nucleotides are TGCGCCAGCAGCTTTACGGCGGCAGATACGCAGTATTTT.

This clone turned up a few times. The V and J genes are TRBV28 and TRBJ1-6; possible D gene TRBD1, 5 bases. Trimming stripped 4 bases from V and 9 bases from J, with 16 bases between. The length of the CDR3 is 15 residues. Looked up from germline, CDR1 is MDHEN and CDR2 is SYDVKM. DNA for the CDR3: TGTGCCAGCAGTTACCACCAGGGAAGGAGTTCACCCCTCCACTTT. Protein: CASSYHQGRSSPLHF.

The rearrangement uses TRBV28 and TRBJ2-5; 15 positions match TRBD2. CDR1 is MDHEN, CDR2 SYDVKM, per germline. The CDR3 spans 16 residues. With 4 bases clipped from V and 4 bases from J, the junction kept 4 bases outside the gene matches. CDR3: CASSSGLAGGGETQYF. CDR3 DNA sequence: TGTGCCAGCAGTTCCGGACTAGCGGGAGGGGGAGAGACCCAGTACTTC.

This clone was recorded once. The CDR3 protein is CASSSSGGGSYEQYF. The CDR3 DNA is TGTGCCAGCAGTTCCAGCGGCGGTGGTTCCTACGAGCAGTACTTC. The chain employs TRBV28 and TRBJ2-7; D perhaps matches TRBD2 (5 bases). CDR3 size: 15 residues. V lost 4 bases, J lost 1 base, and 14 bases lay in between. In germline, CDR1 is MDHEN, CDR2 SYDVKM.

This chain uses TRBV28 with TRBJ2-3; 9 bases are shared with TRBD2. The CDR3 runs 18 residues. Trimming cost V 2 bases and J 6 bases; bases outside gene matches: 15. Germline CDR1 is MDHEN and CDR2 is SYDVKM. The CDR3 bases are TGTGCCAGCAGTTTAAGGGACCTCTATAGCGGGAGAATGGATACGCAGTATTTT. Its translation is CASSLRDLYSGRMDTQYF.

This clone was detected only a few times. At one boundary the junction diverges from the germline segment, which might be a read error. The chain links TRBV2 to TRBJ1-2, with D maybe TRBD1 (6 bases). This CDR3 spans 12 amino acids. Germline V gives CDR1 SNHLY, CDR2 FYNNEI. The CDR3 DNA reads as TGTGCCAGCAGTGTACAGGGTCAAGGGGCCGCCTTC. It translates to CASSVQGQGAAF. The full variable domain, with the rest looked up from reference TRBV2 and TRBJ1-2, is EPEVTQTPSHQVTQMGQEVILRCVPISNHLYFYWYRQILGQKVEFLVSFYNNEISEKSEIFDDQFSVERPDGSNFTLKIRSTKLEDSAMYFCASSVQGQGAAFGSGTRLTVV.

V gene TRBV19 combines with J gene TRBJ2-1; D unresolved. Germline assignment: CDR1 LNHDA and CDR2 SQIVND (reference sequence). The V end lost 4 bases, the J end lost 2 bases, and 15 bases lay between the germline ends. The CDR3 sequence is 16 residues long. Here the CDR3 reads CASSKPGPTTYNEQFF. The CDR3 nucleotides are TGTGCCAGTAGTAAACCGGGTCCTACGACCTACAATGAGCAGTTCTTC.

The genes are TRBV7-9 and TRBJ2-1, with 7 bases matching TRBD2. This CDR3 spans 15 amino acids. J lost 1 base, V lost 5 bases, and 5 bases had no gene match. Germline V gene sequence: CDR1 SEHNR, CDR2 FQNEAQ (reference sequence). In nucleotides, the CDR3 is TGTGCCAGCAGCCCATCTAGCGGATCCTACAATGAGCAGTTCTTC. Its protein is CASSPSSGSYNEQFF.

The chain combines TRBV2 with TRBJ2-1; D is unresolved. Germline V gene lookup returns CDR1 SNHLY and CDR2 FYNNEI. V gave up 8 bases and J gave up 0 bases, with 8 bases separating them. CDR3 length: 13 residues. CDR3 nucleotide sequence: TGTGCCAGCTTGCGATACTCCTACAATGAGCAGTTCTTC. It specifies CASLRYSYNEQFF.

This clone was seen once. The CDR3: CASSFHTITGRATGELFF. The CDR3 bases are TGTGCCAGCAGCTTTCATACCATCACAGGGAGGGCAACCGGGGAGCTGTTTTTT. The V and J genes are TRBV13 and TRBJ2-2; TRBD2 is a possible D gene (7 bases). This CDR3 comprises 18 residues. Germline CDR1 is PRHDT and CDR2 is FYEKMQ (reference sequence). V lost 3 bases and J 5 bases, leaving 22 bases between the germline ends.

The rearrangement links TRBV24-1 to TRBJ2-5; a possible D gene is TRBD1 (6 bases). CDR3 length equals 14 residues. Between the trimmed V and J ends, which lost 7 bases and 5 bases, there was a span of 16 bases. Germline assignment: CDR1 KGHDR and CDR2 SFDVKD. CDR3: CATSPTGPRETQYF. CDR3 coding DNA: TGTGCCACCAGCCCCACAGGGCCGAGGGAGACCCAGTACTTC.

The chain carries TRBV5-5 and TRBJ1-2, with a possible D match to TRBD1 (6 bases). CDR1 is SGHKS and CDR2 is YYEKEE in the germline V gene (reference sequence). The CDR3 sequence is 15 residues long. The ends were cut back, 7 bases at V and 1 base at J, with 17 bases in the middle. CDR3 sequence reads: CASSQGQAVNYGYTF. DNA for the CDR3: TGTGCCAGCTCTCAGGGGCAAGCGGTTAACTATGGCTACACCTTC.

The chain's CDR3 is CASSYSSAAEAFF. The CDR3 coding sequence is TGTGCCAGCAGTTATAGTTCTGCGGCTGAAGCTTTCTTT. The chain employs TRBV6-5 and TRBJ1-1; D gene ambiguous. The germline gives CDR1 MNHEY, CDR2 SVGAGI. CDR3 size: 13 residues. Trimming stripped 3 bases from V and 6 bases from J, with 11 bases between.